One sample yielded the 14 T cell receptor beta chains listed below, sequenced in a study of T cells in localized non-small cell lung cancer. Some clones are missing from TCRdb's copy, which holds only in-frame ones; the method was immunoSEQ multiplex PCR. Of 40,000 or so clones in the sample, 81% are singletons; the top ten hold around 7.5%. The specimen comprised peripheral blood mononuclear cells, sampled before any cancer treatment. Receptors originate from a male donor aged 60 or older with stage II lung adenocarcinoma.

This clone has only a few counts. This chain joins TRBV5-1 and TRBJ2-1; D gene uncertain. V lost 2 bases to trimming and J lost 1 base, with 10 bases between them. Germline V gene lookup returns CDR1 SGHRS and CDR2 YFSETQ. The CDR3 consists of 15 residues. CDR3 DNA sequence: TGCGCCAGCAGCTTCGGAGATGGGTCCTACAATGAGCAGTTCTTC. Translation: CASSFGDGSYNEQFF. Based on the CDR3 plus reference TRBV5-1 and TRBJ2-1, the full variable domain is KAGVTQTPRYLIKTRGQQVTLSCSPISGHRSVSWYQQTPGQGLQFLFEYFSETQRNKGNFPGRFSGRQFSNSRSEMNVSTLELGDSALYLCASSFGDGSYNEQFFGPGTRLTVL.

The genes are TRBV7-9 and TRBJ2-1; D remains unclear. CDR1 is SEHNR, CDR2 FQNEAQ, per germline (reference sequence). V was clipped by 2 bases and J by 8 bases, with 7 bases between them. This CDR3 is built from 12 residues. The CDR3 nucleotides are TGTGCCAGCAGCTTACGATTCTATGAGCAGTTCTTC. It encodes CASSLRFYEQFF.

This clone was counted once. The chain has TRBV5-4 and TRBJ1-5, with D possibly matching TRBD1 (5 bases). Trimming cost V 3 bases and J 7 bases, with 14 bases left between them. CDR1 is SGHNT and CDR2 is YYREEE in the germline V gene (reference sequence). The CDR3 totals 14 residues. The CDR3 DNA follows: TGTGCCAGCAGCTCGGGACTCCCCGGGCAGCCCCAGCATTTT. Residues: CASSSGLPGQPQHF.

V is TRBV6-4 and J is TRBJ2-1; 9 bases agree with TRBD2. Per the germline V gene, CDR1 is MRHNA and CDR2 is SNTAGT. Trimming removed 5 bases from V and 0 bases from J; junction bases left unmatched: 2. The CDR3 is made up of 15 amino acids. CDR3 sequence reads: CASSPTSGSYNEQFF. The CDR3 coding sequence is TGTGCCAGCAGTCCGACTAGCGGCTCCTACAATGAGCAGTTCTTC.

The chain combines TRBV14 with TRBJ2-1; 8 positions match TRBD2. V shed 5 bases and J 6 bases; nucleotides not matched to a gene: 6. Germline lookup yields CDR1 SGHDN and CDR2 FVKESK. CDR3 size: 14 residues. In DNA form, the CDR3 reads TGTGCCAGCAGCTCCCAGCGGGAGAGCAATGAGCAGTTCTTC. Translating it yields CASSSQRESNEQFF.

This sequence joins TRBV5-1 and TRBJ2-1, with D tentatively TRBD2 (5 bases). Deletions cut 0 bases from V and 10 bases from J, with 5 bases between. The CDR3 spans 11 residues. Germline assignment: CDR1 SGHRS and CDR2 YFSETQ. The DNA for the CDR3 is TGCGCCAGCAGCTTGGAGCGGGAGCAGTTCTTC. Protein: CASSLEREQFF.

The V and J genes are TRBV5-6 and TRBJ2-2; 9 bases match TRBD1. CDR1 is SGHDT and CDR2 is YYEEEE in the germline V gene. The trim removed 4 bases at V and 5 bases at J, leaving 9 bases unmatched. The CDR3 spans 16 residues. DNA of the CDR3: TGTGCCAGCAGCCCCGCGGGACAGGGCCGGACCGGGGAGCTGTTTTTT. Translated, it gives CASSPAGQGRTGELFF.

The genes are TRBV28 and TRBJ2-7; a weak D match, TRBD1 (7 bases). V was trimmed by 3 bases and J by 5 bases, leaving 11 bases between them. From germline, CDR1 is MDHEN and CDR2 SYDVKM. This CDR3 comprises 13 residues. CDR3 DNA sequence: TGTGCCAGCAGTTTGGTCAGGGGGGACGAGCAGTACTTC. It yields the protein CASSLVRGDEQYF.

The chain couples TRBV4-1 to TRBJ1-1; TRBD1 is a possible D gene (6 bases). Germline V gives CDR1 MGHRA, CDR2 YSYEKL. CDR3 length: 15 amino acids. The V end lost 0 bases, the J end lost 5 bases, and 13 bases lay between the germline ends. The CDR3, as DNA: TGCGCCAGCAGCCAAGAACGGCAGGGGTGGACTGAAGCTTTCTTT. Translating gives CASSQERQGWTEAFF.

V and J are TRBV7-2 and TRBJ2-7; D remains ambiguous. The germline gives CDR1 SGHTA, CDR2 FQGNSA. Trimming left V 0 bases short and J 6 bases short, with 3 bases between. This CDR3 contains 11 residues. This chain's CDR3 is CASSLATEQYF. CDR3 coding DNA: TGTGCCAGCAGCTTAGCGACCGAGCAGTACTTC.

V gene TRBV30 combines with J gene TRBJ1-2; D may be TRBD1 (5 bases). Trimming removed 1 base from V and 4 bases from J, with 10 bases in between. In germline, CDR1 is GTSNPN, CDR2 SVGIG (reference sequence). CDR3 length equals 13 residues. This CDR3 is CAWSGGRSYGYTF. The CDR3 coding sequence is TGTGCCTGGAGTGGGGGCAGGAGCTATGGCTACACCTTC. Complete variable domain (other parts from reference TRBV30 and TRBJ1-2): SQTIHQWPATLVQPVGSPLSLECTVEGTSNPNLYWYRQAAGRGLQLLFYSVGIGQISSEVPQNLSASRPQDRQFILSSKKLLLSDSGFYLCAWSGGRSYGYTFGSGTRLTVV.

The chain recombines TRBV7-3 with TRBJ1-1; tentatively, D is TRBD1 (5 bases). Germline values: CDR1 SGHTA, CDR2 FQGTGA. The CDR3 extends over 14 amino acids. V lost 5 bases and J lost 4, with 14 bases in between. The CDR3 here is CASSPQGGGTEAFF. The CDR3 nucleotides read TGTGCCAGCAGCCCCCAGGGCGGGGGCACTGAAGCTTTCTTT.

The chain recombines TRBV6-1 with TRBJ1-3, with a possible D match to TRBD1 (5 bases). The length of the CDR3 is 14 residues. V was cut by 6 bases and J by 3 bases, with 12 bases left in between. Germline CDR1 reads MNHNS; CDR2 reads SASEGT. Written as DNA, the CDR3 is TGTGCCAGCAGGGGGAGGGGCTTTGGAAACACCATATATTTT. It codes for CASRGRGFGNTIYF.

The CDR3 region is CASSNWAAGGNNEQFF. The CDR3 region has the DNA TGTGCCAGCAGCAATTGGGCAGCGGGCGGAAACAATGAGCAGTTCTTC. The chain is built from TRBV5-4 and TRBJ2-1, with D possibly matching TRBD2 (6 bases). The germline V gene encodes CDR1 SGHNT and CDR2 YYREEE (reference sequence). Between the trimmed V and J ends, which lost 4 bases and 5 bases, there was a span of 19 bases. The CDR3 loop spans 16 amino acids.